The rows below give T cell receptor beta chains drawn from one sample of a study of early T cells in non-severe SARS-CoV-2 infection. From the 5' RACE reads, TCRdb called clonotypes with MiXCR, one entry per CDR3 protein. The sample lists 35,000 to 40,000 distinct CDR3 sequences, about 5.3% occurring once. The sample comprised whole blood. The origin of the receptors is an adult who was a healthcare worker with PCR-confirmed SARS-CoV-2 infection or an uninfected control (not recorded which). CDR3s include the opening cysteine and the closing phenylalanine or tryptophan. A D gene is named only where the DNA matches it firmly. Size is omitted from some rows. Given values are once, few, many or a class for expanded clones.

DNA,CDR3,V,J,length,size,D
TGTGCCAGCAGTTTATCGGTCGGGCAGGGGAGAATGTACGAGCAGTACTTC,CASSLSVGQGRMYEQYF,TRBV12-3/TRBV12-4,TRBJ2-7,17,many,NA
TGTGCCAGCAGCCGTCGCAATGAGCAGTTCTTC,CASSRRNEQFF,TRBV7-8,TRBJ2-1,11,many,NA
TGTGCCAGCAGCCCGGGACAGGGGGTCTATGGCTACACCTTC,CASSPGQGVYGYTF,TRBV7-8,TRBJ1-2,14,medium-sized,TRBD1
TGTGCCAGCAGTTACATGAGAAATTACGAGCAGTTCTTC,CASSYMRNYEQFF,TRBV6-5,TRBJ2-1,13,few,NA
TGCGCCAGCAGCCCTTCGACAGGAACAATGGTGGAGCAGTACTTC,CASSPSTGTMVEQYF,TRBV4-3,TRBJ2-7,15,NA,NA
TGTGCCAGCGCCTTCCACCCCTCGGATACGCAGTATTTT,CASAFHPSDTQYF,TRBV7-3,TRBJ2-3,13,many,NA
TGCGCCAGCAAACACAACGGACAGGGAAACATTCAGTACTTC,CASKHNGQGNIQYF,TRBV10-2,TRBJ2-4,14,NA,TRBD1
TGTGCCAGCAGTTTCGGTGGTAACTATGGCTACACCTTC,CASSFGGNYGYTF,TRBV7-9,TRBJ1-2,13,NA,NA
TGTGCCAGCAAGCCGACAGGGACGGGCGGTGGCTACACCTTC,CASKPTGTGGGYTF,TRBV2,TRBJ1-2,14,few,TRBD1
TGCAGTGCTTTGGGGGCCACTTCCTACAATGAGCAGTTCTTC,CSALGATSYNEQFF,TRBV20-1,TRBJ2-1,14,many,NA
TGTGCCACCAGTGTGAGCGAGCAGCCCCAGCATTTT,CATSVSEQPQHF,TRBV24-1,TRBJ1-5,12,many,NA
TGCAGTGCTAGGGGACTAGCTTCGCCCTACAATGAGCAGTTCTTC,CSARGLASPYNEQFF,TRBV20-1,TRBJ2-1,15,few,TRBD2
TGTGCCAGCAGCTTAAAAGGGACAGGGACCGAGCAGTACTTC,CASSLKGTGTEQYF,TRBV7-3,TRBJ2-7,14,NA,TRBD1
TGCGCCAGCAGCCCGGGGGGTGTTTACAATGAAAAACTGTTTTTT,CASSPGGVYNEKLFF,TRBV5-1,TRBJ1-4,15,many,NA
TGTGCCAGCAGCCAAGATCTGGCTCCCGGGACAGGGGATCGCGAGCAGTACTTC,CASSQDLAPGTGDREQYF,TRBV4-2,TRBJ2-7,18,many,TRBD1
TGTGCCAGCAGTTTAATGACAGGGCCCCAGCATTTT,CASSLMTGPQHF,TRBV28,TRBJ1-5,12,many,NA
TGTGCCAGCAGCTTAAACACGGGGGAGGCAGATACGCAGTATTTT,CASSLNTGEADTQYF,TRBV7-3,TRBJ2-3,15,many,NA
TGTGCCAGCAGTCCCGGGACTAGCGGGAGGGCGGAGACCCAGTACTTC,CASSPGTSGRAETQYF,TRBV12-3/TRBV12-4,TRBJ2-5,16,many,TRBD2
TGTGCCAGCCGAACAGGATCTGGAAACACCATATATTTT,CASRTGSGNTIYF,TRBV3-1,TRBJ1-3,13,NA,NA
TGCGCCAGCAGCCAGTCGGGACAGGGGGCTAAGAATTCACCCCTCCACTTT,CASSQSGQGAKNSPLHF,TRBV5-1,TRBJ1-6,17,many,TRBD1
TGTGCCAGCAGCCAAGATCGGGGACGTAACATTCAGTACTTC,CASSQDRGRNIQYF,TRBV3-1,TRBJ2-4,14,many,NA
TGTGCCAGCAGCTTGCGGGGCCGGGGGACTAGCGGGAGGACAGCATACGAGCAGTACTTC,CASSLRGRGTSGRTAYEQYF,TRBV5-5,TRBJ2-7,20,many,TRBD2
TGTGCCAGTAGTGTCTCCGGGACAGGGGCTAACTATGGCTACACCTTC,CASSVSGTGANYGYTF,TRBV19,TRBJ1-2,16,NA,TRBD1
TGTGCCTGGAAAGCGGTGCAGGCGAGCTCCTACGAGCAGTACTTC,CAWKAVQASSYEQYF,TRBV30,TRBJ2-7,15,many,NA
TGTGCCAGCAGCCAAGCCAGCGAAGCTTTCTTT,CASSQASEAFF,TRBV3-1,TRBJ1-1,11,once,NA
TGTGCCAGCAGTTTATGGACAAACCAAGAGACCCAGTACTTC,CASSLWTNQETQYF,TRBV28,TRBJ2-5,14,many,NA
TGTGCCAGCAGCTTACTTACTAGCGGCGTCCAAGAGACCCAGTACTTC,CASSLLTSGVQETQYF,TRBV7-2,TRBJ2-5,16,few,TRBD2
TGCGCCAGCAGCTTGGAATCTATCTCCTACGAGCAGTACTTC,CASSLESISYEQYF,TRBV5-1,TRBJ2-7,14,many,NA
TGCAGTGCTGTTCCCCCGACGGCCCGGGGGAACGAGCAGTACTTC,CSAVPPTARGNEQYF,TRBV20-1,TRBJ2-7,15,many,NA
TGTGCCAGTAGTATGGTACAGGGAGTGGCTTTCTTT,CASSMVQGVAFF,TRBV19,TRBJ1-1,12,NA,NA
TGTGCCAGCAGTGAACCTCACAGGGGGCTCGGAACCAAAAACATTCAGTACTTC,CASSEPHRGLGTKNIQYF,TRBV21-1,TRBJ2-4,18,many,NA
TGTGCCAGCAGTTACTCGTATGGGGGGAGTCAGCCCCAGCATTTT,CASSYSYGGSQPQHF,TRBV6-2/TRBV6-3,TRBJ1-5,15,many,NA
TGTGCCAGTAATGCTAGGGACCGAGGGGACTATGGCTACACCTTC,CASNARDRGDYGYTF,TRBV19,TRBJ1-2,15,many,NA
TGTGCCATCAGTGGGGGCAGGAGGGGCGCAGATACGCAGTATTTT,CAISGGRRGADTQYF,TRBV10-3,TRBJ2-3,15,many,NA
TGTGCCAGCAGTTTTACCGGGACCTATGGCTACACCTTC,CASSFTGTYGYTF,TRBV27,TRBJ1-2,13,NA,NA
TGTGCCAGCAGAGCGACAGGGTCCAATGAGCAGTTCTTC,CASRATGSNEQFF,TRBV6-4,TRBJ2-1,13,many,TRBD1
TGTGCCAGCAGCTCCGGACCCGGGGGAAATGAGCAGTTCTTC,CASSSGPGGNEQFF,TRBV7-6,TRBJ2-1,14,many,NA
TGTGCCAGCAGTTCGGCTAGCGGGAACCCCAGCACCCCGGGCAATGAGCAGTTCTTC,CASSSASGNPSTPGNEQFF,TRBV28,TRBJ2-1,19,NA,TRBD2
TGTGCCAGCAGCACGGGACCAGGTGGAGGTGATACGCAGTATTTT,CASSTGPGGGDTQYF,TRBV5-5,TRBJ2-3,15,many,NA
TGTGCCAGCAGAACAGGGGGCACGGGAACTTTCTTT,CASRTGGTGTFF,TRBV12-3/TRBV12-4,TRBJ1-1,12,few,TRBD1
TGTGCCACCAGTGAGGGCCCACGTCGCAATCAGCCCCAGCATTTT,CATSEGPRRNQPQHF,TRBV24-1,TRBJ1-5,15,many,NA
TGTGCCAGCAGTTTTCAGGCAGGGGCAGAGACCCAGTACTTC,CASSFQAGAETQYF,TRBV12-3/TRBV12-4,TRBJ2-5,14,NA,NA
TGCAGCGTTGAAGGGGGTTCCGGGGAGCTGTTTTTT,CSVEGGSGELFF,TRBV29-1,TRBJ2-2,12,many,NA
TGCGCCAGCAGCCAAGTGAAGGACAGGGCGTATGGCTACACCTTC,CASSQVKDRAYGYTF,TRBV4-3,TRBJ1-2,15,few,TRBD1
TGCAGTGCTAGTGGGTTTGGGTCCCCTGAGCAGTTCTTC,CSASGFGSPEQFF,TRBV20-1,TRBJ2-1,13,many,NA
TGTGCCAGCAGCTACGCTAGTTTTCGCTACAATGAGCAGTTCTTC,CASSYASFRYNEQFF,TRBV3-1,TRBJ2-1,15,many,NA
TGCAGTGCTAGAGATCAGAACGGACTCAAAGATACGCAGTATTTT,CSARDQNGLKDTQYF,TRBV20-1,TRBJ2-3,15,NA,NA
TGTGCCAGCAGCTTAGGGGCCGGGAATGAGCAGTTCTTC,CASSLGAGNEQFF,TRBV11-2,TRBJ2-1,13,few,NA
TGCAGTGCTAGAGGTGGCGGGGGGGCCTGGGAGACCCAGTACTTC,CSARGGGGAWETQYF,TRBV20-1,TRBJ2-5,15,many,TRBD2
TGTGCCAGCAGTTACGCTCGGGACAGGACTAATTCACCCCTCCACTTT,CASSYARDRTNSPLHF,TRBV6-2/TRBV6-3,TRBJ1-6,16,NA,TRBD1
TGTGCCAGCAGCTTTTTGGCTGGGGACACTGAAGCTTTCTTT,CASSFLAGDTEAFF,TRBV7-8,TRBJ1-1,14,NA,NA
TGCGCCAGCAGCTTGGAGTCCCTAACGGAGACCCAGTACTTC,CASSLESLTETQYF,TRBV5-1,TRBJ2-5,14,many,NA
TGCGCCAGCAGCTTGCGGTTAGGCGGGACCCCCTACAATGAGCAGTTCTTC,CASSLRLGGTPYNEQFF,TRBV5-1,TRBJ2-1,17,many,NA
TGTGCCGCCAGAGGGGGCTCTGTGGAAGGCTACACCTTC,CAARGGSVEGYTF,TRBV10-3,TRBJ1-2,13,many,TRBD1
TGCAGTGCTCGGAAGGGCGGGGCCTCGAGCACTGAAGCTTTCTTT,CSARKGGASSTEAFF,TRBV20-1,TRBJ1-1,15,many,NA
TGTGCCAGCAGCTTCCACTTCGACAGGGATGGTGGCTACACCTTC,CASSFHFDRDGGYTF,TRBV7-8,TRBJ1-2,15,many,TRBD1
TGCAGTGCTAGTAAGGGGGCCAACGAGCAGTACTTC,CSASKGANEQYF,TRBV20-1,TRBJ2-7,12,few,TRBD1